Below, 30 T cell receptor beta chains from the same sample are listed, as sequenced in a study of cytomegalovirus exposure and HLA in healthy donors. The primer mix had 60 Vbeta and 13 Jbeta primers. Sequencing used immunoSEQ multiplex PCR; TCRdb keeps in-frame clones, though not all of them. This table holds roughly 150,000 clones, 60% to 80% found once. The sequenced sample was PBMCs. These receptors were taken from a male donor in good health and CMV-seronegative.

This sequence joins TRBV11-1 and TRBJ1-4, with unresolved D. The CDR3 length is 14 residues. The V gene lost 5 bases and the J gene lost 4 bases, with 11 bases spanning the gap. The germline CDR1 and CDR2 sequences are SGHAT and FQDESV (reference sequence). CDR3 sequence: CASSPEAHNEKLFF. CDR3 nucleotides: TGTGCCAGCAGCCCGGAGGCACATAATGAAAAACTGTTTTTT.

The gene calls are TRBV29-1 and TRBJ2-3; 10 nucleotides match TRBD2. Germline V lookup: CDR1 SQVTM, CDR2 ANQGSEA. Unmatched junction bases numbered 7, after V lost 6 bases and J lost 4 bases. The CDR3 is made up of 14 amino acids. CDR3 nucleotides: TGCAGCGTGCGTAGAGCGGGAGGGCCAGATACGCAGTATTTT. It is translated as CSVRRAGGPDTQYF.

The chain has TRBV14 and TRBJ2-1; 8 bases are a match to TRBD2. Per germline, CDR1 SGHDN and CDR2 FVKESK. Trimming took 3 bases from V and 6 from J; bases not matched to a gene: 7. The CDR3 consists of 15 residues. CDR3 amino acids: CASSHGLAGINEQFF. In DNA form, the CDR3 reads TGTGCCAGCAGCCACGGGCTAGCGGGTATCAATGAGCAGTTCTTC.

The chain carries TRBV9 and TRBJ1-2; TRBD1 aligns across 9 bases. V dropped 3 bases and J dropped 8; count of bases not matched to a gene: 5. The CDR3 sequence is 13 residues long. Germline CDR1 is SGDLS and CDR2 is YYNGEE. CDR3 amino acids: CASSGGQGEGYTF. Here the CDR3 DNA reads TGTGCCAGCAGCGGGGGACAGGGCGAAGGCTACACCTTC.

This clone was recorded only once. The rearrangement links TRBV30 to TRBJ2-1; 7 nucleotides match TRBD2. The V gene's germline CDR1 is GTSNPN and CDR2 SVGIG (reference sequence). J was trimmed by 3 bases and V by 0 bases; bases with no gene match: 5. There are 15 residues in the CDR3. The CDR3 is CAWSVRASGYNEQFF. The DNA of the CDR3 is TGTGCCTGGAGTGTAAGGGCTAGCGGCTACAATGAGCAGTTCTTC.

The V gene is TRBV19, the J gene TRBJ1-5, with 8 bases matching TRBD1. Germline-derived CDR1 and CDR2 are LNHDA and SQIVND (reference sequence). This CDR3 is 14 amino acids long. With 4 bases clipped from V and 5 bases from J, the junction kept 4 bases outside the gene matches. As DNA, the CDR3 is TGTGCCAGTAGTACCGACAGGGGCCATCAGCCCCAGCATTTT. It is translated as CASSTDRGHQPQHF.

In its sample, this clone was seen a few times. V usage is TRBV7-9 and J usage is TRBJ1-5; D remains unclear. The germline V and J ends were trimmed by 4 bases and 0 bases, with 7 bases remaining between them. In germline, CDR1 is SEHNR, CDR2 FQNEAQ (reference sequence). This CDR3 contains 14 residues. CDR3 sequence (DNA): TGTGCCAGCAGCTCCCGGGATAGCAATCAGCCCCAGCATTTT. This encodes CASSSRDSNQPQHF.

The genes are TRBV7-9 and TRBJ2-1; 10 nucleotides line up with TRBD2. Unmatched junction bases numbered 7, after V lost 5 bases and J lost 3 bases. CDR1 SEHNR and CDR2 FQNEAQ come from the germline V gene (reference sequence). This CDR3 spans 16 amino acids. The CDR3 sequence: CASSTERGGLYNEQFF. Here the CDR3 DNA reads TGTGCCAGCAGCACCGAGCGGGGGGGCCTCTACAATGAGCAGTTCTTC.

The chain employs TRBV7-2 and TRBJ2-5, with D possibly TRBD1 on 6 matching bases. The closer fit of TRBJ2-7 to the DNA end suggests the J call may be wrong. The CDR3 is 15 amino acids. Germline CDR1 is SGHTA and CDR2 is FQGNSA. The CDR3 bases are TGTGCCAGCAGCCCCGGAGCACAGGGCTCCTACGAGCAGTACTTC. Translating gives CASSPGAQGSYEQYF.

This chain uses TRBV5-4 with TRBJ2-5; D uncertain. The V and J ends lost 0 bases and 5 bases respectively, with 2 bases between them. Per the germline V gene, CDR1 is SGHNT and CDR2 is YYREEE (reference sequence). CDR3 length: 11 amino acids. The CDR3 loop reads CASSLAETQYF. In DNA, the CDR3 is TGTGCCAGCAGCTTGGCGGAGACCCAGTACTTC.

CDR3 coding DNA: TGTGCCAGCAGGGGCACAGGGGGAAACCATCAGCCCCAGCATTTT. Translating gives CASRGTGGNHQPQHF. The chain has TRBV6-6 and TRBJ1-5, with TRBD1 matching 8 bases. V shed 6 bases, J shed 5 bases, and the junction held 9 bases outside the gene matches. This CDR3 has 15 residues. Per germline, CDR1 MNHNY and CDR2 SVGAGI (reference sequence).

The gene calls are TRBV7-9 and TRBJ2-6, with D possibly being TRBD1 (5 bases). The CDR3 runs 16 residues. The germline CDR1 and CDR2 sequences are SEHNR and FQNEAQ (reference sequence). V was pared by 5 bases and J by 2 bases, with 13 bases between. CDR3 sequence: CASSPRQGAGANVLTF. For the CDR3, the DNA is TGTGCCAGCAGCCCTCGGCAGGGTGCTGGGGCCAACGTCCTGACTTTC.

The chain employs TRBV6-1 and TRBJ2-7; 10 positions agree with TRBD2. Germline CDR1 reads MNHNS; CDR2 reads SASEGT. This CDR3 comprises 17 residues. The V gene end was trimmed by 2 bases and the J gene end by 5 bases; junction bases not matched to a gene: 12. CDR3 amino acids: CASSEQPTTSGAHEQYF. The CDR3 DNA reads as TGTGCCAGCAGTGAACAACCTACCACTAGCGGGGCCCACGAGCAGTACTTC.

This chain connects TRBV6-5 to TRBJ1-1; D remains unclear. The CDR3 is 16 amino acids. The V gene lost 3 bases and the J gene lost 1 base, with 15 bases spanning the gap. CDR1 and CDR2 from the germline V gene are MNHEY and SVGAGI. The CDR3, as DNA: TGTGCCAGCAGTTATGAGGCAGCCCGTCGGAACACTGAAGCTTTCTTT. It translates to CASSYEAARRNTEAFF.

The V call is TRBV6-8, the J call TRBJ1-5, with 8 nucleotides matching TRBD1. CDR1 MNHGY and CDR2 SAAAGT come from the germline V gene. V lost 6 bases to trimming and J lost 4 bases; unmatched junction nucleotides: 14. The CDR3 is 17 amino acids. CDR3 loop: CASRADRGRRVNQPQHF. The DNA for the CDR3 is TGTGCCAGCAGGGCCGACAGGGGAAGAAGGGTTAATCAGCCCCAGCATTTT.

The chain recombines TRBV10-2 with TRBJ2-3, with 8 bases identical to TRBD1. The ends lost 6 bases at V and 1 base at J; junction bases unmatched: 6. The CDR3 consists of 15 residues. CDR1 and CDR2 from the germline V gene are WSHSY and SAAADI. As DNA, the CDR3 is TGCGCCAGCAGCGATCCGGGACAGGGCACAGATACGCAGTATTTT. The encoded protein is CASSDPGQGTDTQYF.

The chain recombines TRBV2 with TRBJ2-2; 8 bases line up with TRBD2. This CDR3 contains 15 residues. Germline CDR1 is SNHLY and CDR2 is FYNNEI. The V gene end was trimmed by 5 bases and the J gene end by 2 bases; junction bases not matched to a gene: 4. DNA for the CDR3: TGTGCCAGCAGTACCGGACTAGCCAACACCGGGGAGCTGTTTTTT. Amino acids: CASSTGLANTGELFF.

The chain has TRBV7-2 and TRBJ2-3, with TRBD2 matching 11 bases. Germline V CDR1 and CDR2: SGHTA, FQGNSA. The CDR3 has 16 residues. Losses at the gene ends were 6 bases for V and 0 bases for J; bases not matched to a gene: 5. Written as DNA, the CDR3 is TGTGCCAGCAGACCCGGGACTAGCGGTAGCACAGATACGCAGTATTTT. Translation gives CASRPGTSGSTDTQYF.

This clone has only a few counts. The chain recombines TRBV9 with TRBJ1-5, with 9 positions matching TRBD1. V shed 4 bases, J shed 4 bases, and the junction held 9 bases outside the gene matches. CDR1 SGDLS and CDR2 YYNGEE come from the germline V gene. The CDR3 spans 16 residues. Written as DNA, the CDR3 is TGTGCCAGCAGCCCCGGACAGGGGTCGTTAAATCAGCCCCAGCATTTT. Protein sequence: CASSPGQGSLNQPQHF.

The rearrangement joins TRBV6-5 to TRBJ1-1; D is undetermined. Germline V lookup: CDR1 MNHEY, CDR2 SVGAGI. The CDR3 loop spans 14 amino acids. Trimming shortened V by 7 bases and J by 5 bases, and 17 bases separated the two germline ends. DNA for the CDR3: TGTGCCAGCAAAACGGGTTCGGGTCGGACTGAAGCTTTCTTT. This translates into CASKTGSGRTEAFF.

This chain connects TRBV14 to TRBJ2-7; D remains ambiguous. This CDR3 has 14 amino acids. Between the trimmed V and J ends, which lost 4 bases and 2 bases, there was a span of 12 bases. CDR1 SGHDN and CDR2 FVKESK come from the germline V gene. CDR3 nucleotides: TGTGCCAGCAGCCCCCGACAATACCCCTACGAGCAGTACTTC. It yields the protein CASSPRQYPYEQYF.

This chain joins TRBV6-1 and TRBJ2-7; maybe TRBD1 (6 bases). CDR1 and CDR2 (germline): MNHNS, SASEGT. V lost 4 bases, J lost 4 bases, and 11 bases lay in between. This CDR3 has 13 amino acids. CDR3 sequence: CASSGGQKYEQYF. CDR3 DNA sequence: TGTGCCAGCAGTGGGGGGCAGAAATACGAGCAGTACTTC.

The chain uses TRBV5-1 and TRBJ1-2, with 9 bases matching TRBD1. The CDR3 is 14 residues long. CDR1 and CDR2 (germline): SGHRS, YFSETQ. The V gene end was trimmed by 4 bases and the J gene end by 6 bases; junction bases not matched to a gene: 7. DNA of the CDR3: TGCGCCAGCAGCGCGGGACAGGGTTATGATGGCTACACCTTC. Protein: CASSAGQGYDGYTF.

This chain joins TRBV28 and TRBJ2-7, with D possibly being TRBD2 (7 bases). This CDR3 is 14 amino acids long. Germline CDR1 MDHEN, CDR2 SYDVKM. V lost 10 bases and J 3 bases, leaving 19 bases between the germline ends. DNA for the CDR3: TGTGCCACCGGGGGGCCCTCCCGAGGCTACGAGCAGTACTTC. It codes for CATGGPSRGYEQYF.

The chain combines TRBV19 with TRBJ1-1; maybe TRBD1 (6 bases). The germline V gene has CDR1 LNHDA and CDR2 SQIVND (reference sequence). Trimming took off 10 bases at V and 2 bases at J, with 14 bases between the two ends. The CDR3 extends over 13 amino acids. CDR3: CATKDRQNTEAFF. The CDR3 DNA reads TGTGCCACCAAGGACAGACAAAACACTGAAGCTTTCTTT.

This clone was seen once. This chain links TRBV5-4 with TRBJ1-1; the D gene is possibly TRBD1 (6 bases). Trimming removed 4 bases at V and 8 bases at J, with 12 bases between. The germline V gene has CDR1 SGHNT and CDR2 YYREEE (reference sequence). The CDR3 consists of 12 residues. Here the CDR3 reads CASSPQGPEAFF. The CDR3, as DNA: TGTGCCAGCAGCCCACAGGGACCCGAAGCTTTCTTT.

The chain carries TRBV7-2 and TRBJ1-2, with 8 bases aligning to TRBD1. The CDR3 has 14 amino acids. V lost 5 bases, J lost 7 bases, and 9 bases stayed unmatched. Germline V gene sequence: CDR1 SGHTA, CDR2 FQGNSA. CDR3 in amino acids: CASSKGQGSGGYTF. Here the CDR3 DNA reads TGTGCCAGCAGCAAAGGACAGGGTTCGGGTGGCTACACCTTC.

This chain uses TRBV5-4 with TRBJ1-2; perhaps TRBD1 as D (5 bases). The germline CDR1 and CDR2 sequences are SGHNT and YYREEE (reference sequence). This CDR3 is built from 14 residues. With 4 bases removed from V and 4 bases from J, the gap between germline ends came to 14 bases. The chain's CDR3 is CASSTRGTAYGYTF. The CDR3 nucleotides are TGTGCCAGCAGCACCCGTGGGACTGCCTATGGCTACACCTTC. Based on the CDR3 plus reference TRBV5-4 and TRBJ1-2, the full variable domain is ETGVTQSPTHLIKTRGQQVTLRCSSQSGHNTVSWYQQALGQGPQFIFQYYREEENGRGNFPPRFSGLQFPNYSSELNVNALELDDSALYLCASSTRGTAYGYTFGSGTRLTVV.

The chain joins TRBV2 to TRBJ2-2; tentatively, D is TRBD2 (6 bases). The CDR3 spans 15 residues. Deletions cut 2 bases from V and 6 bases from J, with 13 bases between. Germline V gives CDR1 SNHLY, CDR2 FYNNEI. The CDR3 loop reads CASSERDSRAGELFF. CDR3 coding DNA: TGTGCCAGCAGTGAACGGGACTCGCGGGCCGGGGAGCTGTTTTTT.

The chain carries TRBV5-4 and TRBJ1-1; the D gene is possibly TRBD1 (6 bases). Per the germline V gene, CDR1 is SGHNT and CDR2 is YYREEE (reference sequence). This CDR3 region has 14 residues. V shed 4 bases and J shed 5 bases, with 15 bases lying between them. The CDR3 spells CASSRSGVETEAFF. The DNA of the CDR3 is TGTGCCAGCAGCAGGTCAGGGGTAGAGACTGAAGCTTTCTTT.